One T cell receptor (beta chain) is described in this entry. These data are taken from a study of blood T cell repertoires in COVID-19. There are 15 residues in the CDR3. The ends lost 2 bases at V and 3 bases at J; junction bases unmatched: 3. CDR1 is SGHTA, CDR2 FQGTGA, per germline. Profiled with immunoSEQ multiplex PCR; TCRdb holds only in-frame clones, not every one. Of roughly 280,000 clones in the sample, around 90% were seen once. The specimen was peripheral blood. This chain uses TRBV7-3 with TRBJ1-1, with 10 bases aligning to TRBD1. The TCR comes from a woman in her forties or fifties who had recovered from COVID-19. The CDR3 DNA is TGTGCCAGCAGCTTAGGGACAGGGGCCGACACTGAAGCTTTCTTT. The encoded protein is CASSLGTGADTEAFF.